The next 16 T cell receptor beta chains were all read from a single sample in a study of CD8+CD57+ T cells in acquired aplastic anemia. Template material for TCR beta VDJ and CDR3 profiling consisted of genomic DNA. TCRdb called the reads again in MiXCR, with one record for every CDR3 protein. This sample has roughly 63,000 distinct CDR3 sequences, with roughly half found just once. Sequencing was carried out using sorted CD4+, CD8+, or CD8+CD57+ T cells (not recorded which) from PBMCs. These receptors were obtained from a human donor in good health, serving as a control.

In this sample, this clonotype turned up many times. CDR3 protein: CAWSVLFGTGNSYTF. The DNA for the CDR3 is TGTGCCTGGAGTGTACTCTTTGGGACAGGGAACAGCTACACCTTC. The chain recombines TRBV30 with TRBJ1-2, with 9 bases lining up with TRBD1. V lost 0 bases and J lost 9; bases outside the gene matches: 11. This CDR3 spans 15 amino acids. CDR1 is GTSNPN and CDR2 is SVGIG in the germline V gene (reference sequence).

The chain employs TRBV10-3 and TRBJ2-1; no clear D. CDR1 is ENHRY, CDR2 SYGVKD, per germline. This CDR3 is 14 amino acids long. Trimming pared 3 bases from V and 3 bases from J, leaving 9 bases between. The chain's CDR3 is CAISDPVNYNEQFF. CDR3 DNA sequence: TGTGCCATCAGTGATCCTGTGAACTACAATGAGCAGTTCTTC.

The CDR3 nucleotides are TGCAGCGCCGGACTAGCGGACAGCACAGATACGCAGTATTTT. Translating gives CSAGLADSTDTQYF. The rearrangement links TRBV20-1 to TRBJ2-3; 10 nucleotides line up with TRBD2. The germline CDR1 and CDR2 sequences are DFQATT and SNEGSKA (reference sequence). This CDR3 comprises 14 residues.

The V and J genes are TRBV20-1 and TRBJ1-4, with TRBD1 as a possible D gene (5 bases). This CDR3 comprises 14 residues. Trimming left V 1 base short and J 6 bases short, with 12 bases between. Germline-derived CDR1 and CDR2 are DFQATT and SNEGSKA (reference sequence). CDR3 nucleotides: TGCAGTGCTAGAGCACAGGCTTGGGATGAAAAACTGTTTTTT. Its translation: CSARAQAWDEKLFF.

The rearrangement joins TRBV15 to TRBJ1-3, with D hard to call. The germline V and J ends were trimmed by 0 bases and 0 bases, with 9 bases remaining between them. Germline-derived CDR1 and CDR2 are LNHNV and YYDKDF (reference sequence). The length of the CDR3 is 16 residues. In DNA form, the CDR3 reads TGTGCCACCAGCAGAGAAACAGTCCTCTCTGGAAACACCATATATTTT. This sequence encodes CATSRETVLSGNTIYF.

Notes on this clonotype: One end of the junction fails to match germline, which may point to a read error. The genes are TRBV14 and TRBJ1-6, with D possibly being TRBD1 (5 bases). This CDR3 has 15 residues. Per germline, CDR1 SGHDN and CDR2 FVKESK. Here the CDR3 reads CASSQQTGYNSPLHF. DNA of the CDR3: TGCGCCAGCAGCCAGCAAACAGGTTATAATTCACCCCTCCACTTT.

The chain carries TRBV25-1 and TRBJ1-5; D perhaps matches TRBD1 (6 bases). Germline CDR1 and CDR2: MGHDK and SYGVNS. The CDR3 runs to 16 residues. V lost 3 bases and J 7 bases, leaving 19 bases between the germline ends. CDR3 protein: CASSESLGQSDQPQHF. The CDR3 DNA is TGTGCCAGCAGTGAGTCGCTAGGACAGAGCGACCAGCCCCAGCATTTT.

This clonotype was picked up many times. The V call is TRBV19, the J call TRBJ1-1, with D possibly TRBD1 on 6 matching bases. Germline CDR1 is LNHDA and CDR2 is SQIVND (reference sequence). V lost 3 bases, J lost 6 bases, and 11 bases lay in between. This CDR3 has 13 residues. DNA for the CDR3: TGTGCCAGTAGTATTACAGGGTTTGCTGAAGCTTTCTTT. As protein: CASSITGFAEAFF. The full variable domain, rest sourced from reference TRBV19 and TRBJ1-1, is DGGITQSPKYLFRKEGQNVTLSCEQNLNHDAMYWYRQDPGQGLRLIYYSQIVNDFQKGDIAEGYSVSREKKESFPLTVTSAQKNPTAFYLCASSITGFAEAFFGQGTRLTVV.

The sample holds many counts of this clonotype. CDR3 nucleotides: TGTGCCAGCAGTGAAGCGATCGGGCCCCAGAGCACTGAAGCTTTCTTT. Residues: CASSEAIGPQSTEAFF. The chain joins TRBV2 to TRBJ1-1, with unresolved D. The germline CDR1 and CDR2 sequences are SNHLY and FYNNEI. The CDR3 contains 16 residues. The ends were cut back, 0 bases at V and 4 bases at J, with 15 bases in the middle. The entire variable domain, with the rest obtained from reference TRBV2 and TRBJ1-1, is as follows: EPEVTQTPSHQVTQMGQEVILRCVPISNHLYFYWYRQILGQKVEFLVSFYNNEISEKSEIFDDQFSVERPDGSNFTLKIRSTKLEDSAMYFCASSEAIGPQSTEAFFGQGTRLTVV.

The gene calls are TRBV10-3 and TRBJ1-1; D not certain. The CDR3 has 12 amino acids. With 10 bases removed from V and 4 bases from J, the gap between germline ends came to 13 bases. Germline lookup yields CDR1 ENHRY and CDR2 SYGVKD. CDR3 loop: CASSPGSTEAFF. The CDR3 region has the DNA TGTGCCAGCAGCCCCGGGAGCACTGAAGCTTTCTTT.

V and J are TRBV2 and TRBJ2-7; 11 bases line up with TRBD2. With V trimmed by 4 bases and J by 1 base, 6 bases remained unmatched. The CDR3 sequence is 16 residues long. Germline assignment: CDR1 SNHLY and CDR2 FYNNEI. For the CDR3, the DNA is TGTGCCAGCAGTGGCCCGGGACTAGCGGTATCCTACGAGCAGTACTTC. Translation gives CASSGPGLAVSYEQYF.

This clonotype has just one count. The V call is TRBV9, the J call TRBJ2-7; a possible D gene is TRBD2 (6 bases). The CDR3 consists of 15 residues. Germline V gene data show CDR1 as SGDLS and CDR2 as YYNGEE. Trimming shortened V by 6 bases and J by 0 bases, and 16 bases separated the two germline ends. CDR3 loop: CASTVGGAASYEQYF. The CDR3 bases are TGTGCCAGCACCGTCGGCGGGGCCGCCTCCTACGAGCAGTACTTC.

The chain joins TRBV7-2 to TRBJ1-5; 9 bases line up with TRBD1. From germline, CDR1 is SGHTA and CDR2 FQGNSA. There are 15 residues in the CDR3. After removal of 5 bases from V and 4 bases from J, the junction contained 6 bases not matched to a gene. DNA for the CDR3: TGTGCCAGCAGCGATGGGACAGGGTGGAATCAGCCCCAGCATTTT. It translates to CASSDGTGWNQPQHF.

By share, this clonotype counts as medium-sized (0.01 to 0.1%). The chain links TRBV29-1 to TRBJ1-1, with D hard to call. V dropped 5 bases and J dropped 0 bases, with 7 bases sitting between them. The length of the CDR3 is 12 residues. CDR1 SQVTM and CDR2 ANQGSEA come from the germline V gene. CDR3 amino acids: CSVLVLNTEAFF. CDR3 DNA: TGCAGCGTTCTGGTTTTGAACACTGAAGCTTTCTTT.

The genes are TRBV13 and TRBJ1-2; D possibly corresponds to TRBD1 (5 bases). Germline assignment: CDR1 PRHDT and CDR2 FYEKMQ (reference sequence). V lost 6 bases and J 4 bases, leaving 24 bases between the germline ends. The CDR3 loop spans 17 amino acids. As DNA, the CDR3 is TGTGCCAGCAGGCATCCGGGACCAACTCTTTTGGCCTATGGCTACACCTTC. Its protein product is CASRHPGPTLLAYGYTF.

Concerning this clonotype itself: Compared with germline, one end of the junction differs, possibly owing to a read error. The chain uses TRBV20-1 and TRBJ2-7; TRBD2 might be the D (5 bases). The germline V gene has CDR1 DFQATT and CDR2 SNEGSKA (reference sequence). The length of the CDR3 is 16 residues. The CDR3 sequence is CSARSSGSLRMSGQYF. The CDR3 nucleotides are TGCAGCGCTAGATCGTCGGGCAGTCTAAGGATGAGCGGGCAGTACTTC.